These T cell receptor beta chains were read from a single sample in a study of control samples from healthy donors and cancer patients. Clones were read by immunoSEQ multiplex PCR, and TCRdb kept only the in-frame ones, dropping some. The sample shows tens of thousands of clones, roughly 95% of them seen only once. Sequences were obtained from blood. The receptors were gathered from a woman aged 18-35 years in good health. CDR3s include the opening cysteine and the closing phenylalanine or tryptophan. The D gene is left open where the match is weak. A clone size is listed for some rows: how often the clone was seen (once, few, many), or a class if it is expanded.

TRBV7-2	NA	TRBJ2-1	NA	CASSFYSYNEQFF
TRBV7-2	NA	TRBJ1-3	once	CASSSSPGQQTKWDF
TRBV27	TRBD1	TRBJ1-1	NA	CASRYLQGGERNTEAFF
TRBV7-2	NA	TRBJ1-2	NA	CASSLTSSYGYTF
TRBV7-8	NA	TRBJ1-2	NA	CASSFDSPLGYGYTF
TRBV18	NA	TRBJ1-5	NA	CASSLTDSNQPQHF
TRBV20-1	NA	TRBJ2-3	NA	CSAPRTDTQYF
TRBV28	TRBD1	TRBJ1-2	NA	CASSLGTGDYGYTF
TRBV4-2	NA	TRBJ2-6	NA	CASSQDLTSGANVLTF
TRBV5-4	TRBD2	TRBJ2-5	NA	CASSLSGGNQETQYF
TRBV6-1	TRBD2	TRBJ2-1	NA	CASSEEAGGNNEQFF
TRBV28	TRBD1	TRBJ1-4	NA	CASRRRQGLKEKLFF
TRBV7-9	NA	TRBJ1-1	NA	CASTPGGGDTEAFF
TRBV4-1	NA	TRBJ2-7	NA	CASSHVKGPADLREQYF
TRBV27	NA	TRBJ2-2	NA	CASSLGLNTGELFF
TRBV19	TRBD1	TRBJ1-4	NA	CATSNIGQGATNEKLFF
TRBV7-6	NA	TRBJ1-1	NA	CASSKWPGPGSEAFF
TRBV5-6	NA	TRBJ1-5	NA	CASSSRDIYSNQPQHF
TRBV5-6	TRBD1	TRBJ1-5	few	CASSRGTGEGNQPQHF
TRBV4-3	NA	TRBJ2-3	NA	CASSQDVTTQYF
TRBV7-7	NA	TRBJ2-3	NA	CASSLNSGAPWTDTQYF
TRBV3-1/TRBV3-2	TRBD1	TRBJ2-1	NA	CASGRDRGYNEQFF
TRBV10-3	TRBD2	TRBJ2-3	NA	CAISEGSGGEVDTQYF
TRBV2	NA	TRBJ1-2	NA	CASSDSQGPYGYTF
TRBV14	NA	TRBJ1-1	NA	CASSHGRKAFF
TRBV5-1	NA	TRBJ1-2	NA	CASSFEGFSYGYTF
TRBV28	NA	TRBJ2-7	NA	CASYPGLLSSYEQYF
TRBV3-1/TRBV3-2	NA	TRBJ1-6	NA	CASSQGSSGNSPLHF
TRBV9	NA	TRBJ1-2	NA	CASSVDTNYGYTF
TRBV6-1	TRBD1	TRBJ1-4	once	CASSGWGTGVSPNEKLFF
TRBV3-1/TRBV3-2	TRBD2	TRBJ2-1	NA	CASSPRGSGGYNEQFF
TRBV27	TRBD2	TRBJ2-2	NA	CASRASGGLNTGELFF
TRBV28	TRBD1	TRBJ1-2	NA	CASSGQGINYGYTF
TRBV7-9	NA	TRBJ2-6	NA	CASSAPNSGANVLTF